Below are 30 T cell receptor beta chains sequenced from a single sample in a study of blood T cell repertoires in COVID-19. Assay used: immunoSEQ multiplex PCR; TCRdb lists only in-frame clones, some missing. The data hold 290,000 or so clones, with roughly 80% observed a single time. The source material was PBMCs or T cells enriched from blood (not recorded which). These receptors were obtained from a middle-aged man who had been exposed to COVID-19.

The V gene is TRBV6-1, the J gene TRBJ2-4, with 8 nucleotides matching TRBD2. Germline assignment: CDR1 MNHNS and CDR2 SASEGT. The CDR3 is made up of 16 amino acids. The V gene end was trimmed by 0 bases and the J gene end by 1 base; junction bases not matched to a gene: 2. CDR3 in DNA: TGTGCCAGCAGTGAAGCGCGGGGGGCGGCCAAAAACATTCAGTACTTC. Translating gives CASSEARGAAKNIQYF.

For the CDR3, the DNA is TGTGCCAGCAGCCCCGGGACAGGGACTAGGGGGGAGCTGTTTTTT. Protein: CASSPGTGTRGELFF. This sequence joins TRBV3-1 (or the pseudogene TRBV3-2) and TRBJ2-2; perhaps TRBD1 as D (9 bases). The V gene's germline CDR1 is LGHDT and CDR2 YNNKEL (reference sequence). Trimming shortened V by 4 bases and J by 8 bases, and 17 bases separated the two germline ends. The CDR3 extends over 15 amino acids.

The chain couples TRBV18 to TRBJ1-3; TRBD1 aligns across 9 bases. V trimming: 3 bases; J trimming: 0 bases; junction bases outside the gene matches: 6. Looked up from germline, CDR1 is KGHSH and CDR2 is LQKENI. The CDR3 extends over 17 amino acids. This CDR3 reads CASSPGDRVISGNTIYF. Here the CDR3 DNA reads TGTGCCAGCTCACCTGGGGACAGGGTGATCTCTGGAAACACCATATATTTT.

The CDR3 loop reads CASSDVGSEQYF. CDR3 DNA: TGCGCCAGCAGTGATGTCGGTTCCGAGCAGTACTTC. The chain employs TRBV10-1 and TRBJ2-7; D not certain. Germline V gene lookup returns CDR1 WNHNN and CDR2 SYGVQD (reference sequence). The CDR3 spans 12 residues. Trimming stripped 3 bases from V and 6 bases from J, with 9 bases between.

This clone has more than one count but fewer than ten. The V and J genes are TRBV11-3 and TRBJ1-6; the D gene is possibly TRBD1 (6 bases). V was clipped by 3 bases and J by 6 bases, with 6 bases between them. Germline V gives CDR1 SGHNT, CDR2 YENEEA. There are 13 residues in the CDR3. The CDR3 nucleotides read TGTGCCAGCAGCTTGGGGGCTAATTCACCCCTCCACTTT. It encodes CASSLGANSPLHF.

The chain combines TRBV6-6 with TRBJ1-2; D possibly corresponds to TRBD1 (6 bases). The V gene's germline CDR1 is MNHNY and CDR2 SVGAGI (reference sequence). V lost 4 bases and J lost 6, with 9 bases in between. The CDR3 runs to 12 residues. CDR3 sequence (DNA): TGTGCCAGCAGTTGGGCAGGGGATGGCTACACCTTC. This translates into CASSWAGDGYTF.

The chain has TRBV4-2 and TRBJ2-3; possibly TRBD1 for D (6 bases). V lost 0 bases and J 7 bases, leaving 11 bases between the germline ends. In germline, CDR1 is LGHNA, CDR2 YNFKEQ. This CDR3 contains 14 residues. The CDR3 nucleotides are TGTGCCAGCAGCCAAGATCGAGACAGGTATACGCAGTATTTT. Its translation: CASSQDRDRYTQYF.

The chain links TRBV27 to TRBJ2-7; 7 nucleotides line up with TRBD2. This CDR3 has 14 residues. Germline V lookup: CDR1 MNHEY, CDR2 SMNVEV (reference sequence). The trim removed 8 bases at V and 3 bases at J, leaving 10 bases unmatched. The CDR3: CASYSGGSHYEQYF. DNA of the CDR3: TGTGCCAGCTATTCGGGAGGCTCCCACTACGAGCAGTACTTC.

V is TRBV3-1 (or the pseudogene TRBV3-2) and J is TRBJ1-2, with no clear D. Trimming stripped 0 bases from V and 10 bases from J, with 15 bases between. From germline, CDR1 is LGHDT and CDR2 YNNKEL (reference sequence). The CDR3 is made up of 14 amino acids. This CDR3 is CASSQDMRTDYYTF. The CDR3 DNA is TGTGCCAGCAGCCAAGATATGCGAACGGACTACTACACCTTC.

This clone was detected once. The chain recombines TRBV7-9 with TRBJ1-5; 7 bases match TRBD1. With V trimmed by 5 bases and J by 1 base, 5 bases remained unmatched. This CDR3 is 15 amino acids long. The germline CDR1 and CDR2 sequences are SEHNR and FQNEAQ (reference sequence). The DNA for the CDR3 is TGTGCCAGCAGCGCGGGACAGCACAGCAATCAGCCCCAGCATTTT. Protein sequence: CASSAGQHSNQPQHF.

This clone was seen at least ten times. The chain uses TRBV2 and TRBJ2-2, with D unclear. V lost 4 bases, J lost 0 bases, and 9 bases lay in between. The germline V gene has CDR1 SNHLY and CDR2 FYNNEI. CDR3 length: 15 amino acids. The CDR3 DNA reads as TGTGCCAGCAGTGGTCTCCCAGCGAACACCGGGGAGCTGTTTTTT. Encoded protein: CASSGLPANTGELFF. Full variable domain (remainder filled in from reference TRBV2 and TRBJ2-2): EPEVTQTPSHQVTQMGQEVILRCVPISNHLYFYWYRQILGQKVEFLVSFYNNEISEKSEIFDDQFSVERPDGSNFTLKIRSTKLEDSAMYFCASSGLPANTGELFFGEGSRLTVL.

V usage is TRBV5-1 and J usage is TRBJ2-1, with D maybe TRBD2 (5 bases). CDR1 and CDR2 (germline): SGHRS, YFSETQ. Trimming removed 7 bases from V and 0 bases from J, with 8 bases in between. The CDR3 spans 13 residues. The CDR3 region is CASPDFSYNEQFF. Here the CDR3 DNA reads TGCGCCAGCCCGGACTTCTCCTACAATGAGCAGTTCTTC. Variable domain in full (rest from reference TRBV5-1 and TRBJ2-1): KAGVTQTPRYLIKTRGQQVTLSCSPISGHRSVSWYQQTPGQGLQFLFEYFSETQRNKGNFPGRFSGRQFSNSRSEMNVSTLELGDSALYLCASPDFSYNEQFFGPGTRLTVL.

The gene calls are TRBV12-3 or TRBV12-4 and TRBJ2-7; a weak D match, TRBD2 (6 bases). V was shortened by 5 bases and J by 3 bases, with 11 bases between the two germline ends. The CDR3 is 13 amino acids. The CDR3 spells CASSTGAYYEQYF. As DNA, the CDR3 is TGTGCCAGCAGTACGGGAGCGTACTACGAGCAGTACTTC.

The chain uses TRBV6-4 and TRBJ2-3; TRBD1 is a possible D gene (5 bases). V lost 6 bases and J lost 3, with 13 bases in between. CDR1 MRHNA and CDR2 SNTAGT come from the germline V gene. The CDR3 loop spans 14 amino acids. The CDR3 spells CASSQGLRTDTQYF. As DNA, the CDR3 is TGTGCCAGCAGCCAGGGTCTTCGTACAGATACGCAGTATTTT.

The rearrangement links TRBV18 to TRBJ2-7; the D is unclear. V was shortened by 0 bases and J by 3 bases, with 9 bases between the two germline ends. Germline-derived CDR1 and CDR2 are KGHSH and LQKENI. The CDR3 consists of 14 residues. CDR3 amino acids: CASSPPNGDYEQYF. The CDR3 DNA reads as TGTGCCAGCTCACCACCGAACGGAGACTACGAGCAGTACTTC. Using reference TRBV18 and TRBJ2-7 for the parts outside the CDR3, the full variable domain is NAGVMQNPRHLVRRRGQEARLRCSPMKGHSHVYWYRQLPEEGLKFMVYLQKENIIDESGMPKERFSAEFPKEGPSILRIQQVVRGDSAAYFCASSPPNGDYEQYFGPGTRLTVT.

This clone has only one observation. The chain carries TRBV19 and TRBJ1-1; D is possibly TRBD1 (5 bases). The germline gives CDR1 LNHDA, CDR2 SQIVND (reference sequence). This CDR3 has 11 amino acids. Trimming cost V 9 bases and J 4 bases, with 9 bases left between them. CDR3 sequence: CASGHATEAFF. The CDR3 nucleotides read TGTGCCAGCGGACACGCCACTGAAGCTTTCTTT. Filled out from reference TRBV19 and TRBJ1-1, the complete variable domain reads DGGITQSPKYLFRKEGQNVTLSCEQNLNHDAMYWYRQDPGQGLRLIYYSQIVNDFQKGDIAEGYSVSREKKESFPLTVTSAQKNPTAFYLCASGHATEAFFGQGTRLTVV.

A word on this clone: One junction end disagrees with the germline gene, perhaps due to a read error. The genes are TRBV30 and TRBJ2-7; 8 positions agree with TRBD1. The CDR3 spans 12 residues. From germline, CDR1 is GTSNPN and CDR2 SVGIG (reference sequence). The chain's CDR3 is CAWSVGTGLSFF. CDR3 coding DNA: TGTGCCTGGAGTGTAGGGACAGGCTTGAGTTTCTTC.

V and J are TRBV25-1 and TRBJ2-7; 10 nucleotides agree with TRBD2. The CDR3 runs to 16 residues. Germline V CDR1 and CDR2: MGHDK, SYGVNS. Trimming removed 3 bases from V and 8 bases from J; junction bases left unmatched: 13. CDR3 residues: CASSEGLLAGVEKQYF. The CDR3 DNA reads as TGTGCCAGCAGTGAGGGACTTCTAGCGGGAGTGGAAAAGCAGTACTTC.

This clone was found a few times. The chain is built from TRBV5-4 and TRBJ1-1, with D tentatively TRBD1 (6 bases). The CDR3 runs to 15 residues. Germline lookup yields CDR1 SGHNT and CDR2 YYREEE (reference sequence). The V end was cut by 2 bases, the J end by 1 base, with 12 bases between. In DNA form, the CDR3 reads TGTGCCAGCAGCTTAGACCAGGGGCCGAACACTGAAGCTTTCTTT. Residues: CASSLDQGPNTEAFF.

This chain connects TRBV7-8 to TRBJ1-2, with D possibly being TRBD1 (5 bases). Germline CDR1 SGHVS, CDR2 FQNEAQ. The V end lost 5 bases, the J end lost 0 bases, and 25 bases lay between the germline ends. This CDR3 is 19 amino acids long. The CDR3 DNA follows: TGTGCCAGCAGCCTGGGGTGGATAAGATCAGGGTGGACTAACTATGGCTACACCTTC. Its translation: CASSLGWIRSGWTNYGYTF.

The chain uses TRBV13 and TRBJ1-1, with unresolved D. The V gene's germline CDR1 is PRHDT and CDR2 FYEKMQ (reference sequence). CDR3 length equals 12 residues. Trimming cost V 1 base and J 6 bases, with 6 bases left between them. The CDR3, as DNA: TGTGCCAGCAGCTTAGTAGACTCTGAAGCTTTCTTT. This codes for CASSLVDSEAFF.

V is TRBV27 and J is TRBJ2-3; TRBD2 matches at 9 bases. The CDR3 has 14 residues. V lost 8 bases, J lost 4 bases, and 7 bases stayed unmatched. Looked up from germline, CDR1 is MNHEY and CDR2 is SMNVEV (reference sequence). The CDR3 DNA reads TGTGCCAGCGGGCGGGAGGGGTTGCCAGATACGCAGTATTTT. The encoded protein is CASGREGLPDTQYF.

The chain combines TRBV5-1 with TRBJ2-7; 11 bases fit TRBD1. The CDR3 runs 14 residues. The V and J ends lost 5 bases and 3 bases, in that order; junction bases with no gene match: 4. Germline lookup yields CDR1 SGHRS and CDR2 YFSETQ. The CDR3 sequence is CASRTGTGGYEQYF. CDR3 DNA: TGCGCCAGCAGAACCGGGACAGGGGGCTACGAGCAGTACTTC. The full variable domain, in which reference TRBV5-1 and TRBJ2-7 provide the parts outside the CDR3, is KAGVTQTPRYLIKTRGQQVTLSCSPISGHRSVSWYQQTPGQGLQFLFEYFSETQRNKGNFPGRFSGRQFSNSRSEMNVSTLELGDSALYLCASRTGTGGYEQYFGPGTRLTVT.

CDR3 in amino acids: CASSPGQIGNTIYF. The CDR3, as DNA: TGTGCCAGCTCGCCGGGACAGATAGGAAACACCATATATTTT. The rearrangement joins TRBV18 to TRBJ1-3; 7 bases match TRBD1. There are 14 residues in the CDR3. CDR1 and CDR2 from the germline V gene are KGHSH and LQKENI. The J segment lost 4 bases and the V segment lost 6 bases, leaving 6 bases of the junction unmatched. The complete variable domain, with remaining parts taken from reference TRBV18 and TRBJ1-3, reads NAGVMQNPRHLVRRRGQEARLRCSPMKGHSHVYWYRQLPEEGLKFMVYLQKENIIDESGMPKERFSAEFPKEGPSILRIQQVVRGDSAAYFCASSPGQIGNTIYFGEGSWLTVV.

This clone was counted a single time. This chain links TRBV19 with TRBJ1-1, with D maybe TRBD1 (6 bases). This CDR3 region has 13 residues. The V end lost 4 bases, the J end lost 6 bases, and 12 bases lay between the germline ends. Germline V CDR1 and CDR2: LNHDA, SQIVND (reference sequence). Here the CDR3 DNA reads TGTGCCAGTAGTAGAGGACAGATCCCTGAAGCTTTCTTT. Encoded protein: CASSRGQIPEAFF. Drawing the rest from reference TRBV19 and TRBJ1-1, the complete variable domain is DGGITQSPKYLFRKEGQNVTLSCEQNLNHDAMYWYRQDPGQGLRLIYYSQIVNDFQKGDIAEGYSVSREKKESFPLTVTSAQKNPTAFYLCASSRGQIPEAFFGQGTRLTVV.

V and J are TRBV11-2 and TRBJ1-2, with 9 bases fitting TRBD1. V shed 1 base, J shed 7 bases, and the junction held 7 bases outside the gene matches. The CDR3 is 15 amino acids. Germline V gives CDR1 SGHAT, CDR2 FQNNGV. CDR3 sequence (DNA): TGTGCCAGCAGCTTAGGCGGGACAGGGTATTTTGGCTACACCTTC. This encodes CASSLGGTGYFGYTF.

CDR3 loop: CASIQGEGSYNEQFF. The CDR3 region has the DNA TGTGCCAGCATACAGGGGGAGGGCTCCTACAATGAGCAGTTCTTC. The chain has TRBV5-4 and TRBJ2-1; a weak D match, TRBD1 (8 bases). V dropped 6 bases and J dropped 0 bases, with 13 bases sitting between them. Germline V gene data show CDR1 as SGHNT and CDR2 as YYREEE (reference sequence). The CDR3 totals 15 residues.

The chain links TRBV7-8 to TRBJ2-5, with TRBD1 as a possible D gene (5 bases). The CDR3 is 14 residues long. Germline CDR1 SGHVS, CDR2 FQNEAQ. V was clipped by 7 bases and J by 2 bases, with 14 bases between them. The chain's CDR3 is CASTKTEVQETQYF. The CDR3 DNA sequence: TGTGCCAGCACCAAGACAGAAGTACAAGAGACCCAGTACTTC.

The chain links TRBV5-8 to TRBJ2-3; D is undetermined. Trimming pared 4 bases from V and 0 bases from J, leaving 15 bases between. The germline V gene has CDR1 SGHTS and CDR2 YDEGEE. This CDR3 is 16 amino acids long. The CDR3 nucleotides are TGTGCCAGCAGCCGGAACCCCAGCGTTAGCACAGATACGCAGTATTTT. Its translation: CASSRNPSVSTDTQYF.

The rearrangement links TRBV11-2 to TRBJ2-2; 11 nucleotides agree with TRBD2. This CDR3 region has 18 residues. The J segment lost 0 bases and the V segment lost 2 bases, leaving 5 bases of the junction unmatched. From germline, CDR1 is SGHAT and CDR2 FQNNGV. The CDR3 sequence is CASSLWGLAATNTGELFF. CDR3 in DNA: TGTGCCAGCAGCTTATGGGGACTAGCGGCCACGAACACCGGGGAGCTGTTTTTT.